The present T cell receptor beta chain was sequenced within a study of T cell responses to AZD1222 COVID-19 vaccine (dated by TCRdb to the early 2020s). For the study in its entirety: Because spike-specific TCR depth and breadth did not differ between the two schedules, AZD1222 recipients who got a second dose at roughly 4 weeks were pooled with those who got a second dose at roughly 12 weeks. Enrollment into the trials was organized by age into subgroups of 18-55, 56-69 and 70-plus years, and those subgroups contained approximately 150, 30 and 60 TCR-sequenced participants, respectively. A total of 230 to 250 trial participants underwent TCR sequencing, of whom around 200 received two doses of AZD1222 and 26 received two doses of the MenACWY control vaccine.

This specimen's time point label, interpreted: baseline before first vaccination. Vaccinee samples came from UK trials COV001 and COV002, including a single-blind randomized controlled phase 2/3 trial of AZD1222 (ChAdOx1 nCoV-19) in healthy adults. For TCRbeta chain sequencing, PBMC samples were collected from trial participants at day 0 and at day 28 after the second dose. With respect to this clone: Its cognate antigen has yet to be identified. It has no much larger one-base neighbor in the sample; base qualities were not kept.

Results the study describes overall, beyond this receptor: Nearly half of unique spike-specific TCRs reportedly recognized epitopes outside regions mutated in the B.1.351 and B.1.1.7 variants. Conclusions about previously exposed vaccinees are limited because only five to seven AZD1222 recipients were SARS-CoV-2 seropositive at baseline. Because no day 14 peak-response samples were available, repertoires were characterized only after the peak T cell response. After two AZD1222 doses, both the breadth and the depth of spike-specific TCRs were significantly higher than at day 0 and than in MenACWY recipients. Participants were mostly white British and included more females than males, and it was suggested by the authors that clonal diversity may have been underestimated. The 56-69-year group was small, and its depth increase did not reach significance, likely because of low power. The vaccine-associated CD4 TCRs covered the entire spike protein, and the dominant responses fell in regions 160-218 and 743-854.

The CDR3 regions of human TCRbeta chains were subjected to immunosequencing. Processing in the source paper ran as follows. TCRs in the repertoires were compared against a reference library of SARS-CoV-2-specific TCRs that had been generated with the MIRA antigen-specificity platform. Breadth was defined as the fraction of unique TCRs that were SARS-CoV-2-associated, and depth was defined as the fraction of total T cells that were SARS-CoV-2-associated. Using the MIRA data, every spike-specific TCR was mapped to the spike region that the TCR reacted to and assigned to either a CD4 or a CD8 class. Log10-transformed breadth and depth values were compared by one-way ANOVA with Sidak's multiple comparisons tests. TCRdb re-hosts the immuneACCESS table, in-frame sequences only. Its copies lack some clones; in the studies checked, an unresolved V gene accounts for under half of them, and the cause for the rest is not known. That table is the source of V, J and clone size, and D and trimming were worked out from the DNA. The sample records about 140,000 clones, 90% to 95% of which are singletons. The ten largest clones represent roughly 5% of the sample.

The CDR3 holds 14 amino acids from the cysteine to the phenylalanine. The DNA shown is the 42-base CDR3, in frame from base 1. V trim: 6 bases; J trim: 6 bases; unmatched bases: 10. CDR1 and CDR2 (MNHEY, SMNVEV) derive from the germline V gene (reference sequence). Here the chain combines TRBV27 and TRBJ2-7; TRBD1 fits 8 bases in the junction. The receptor's source is an adult in good health. The specimen was peripheral blood, collected on day 0 of AZD1222 vaccination. The sequence in DNA is TGTGCCAGCAGGGGGACAGGCACCCCCTCCGAGCAGTACTTC. It codes for CASRGTGTPSEQYF.